The following is a TCR beta chain sequence with its context. The antigen is unknown. V lost 6 bases to trimming and J lost 3 bases; unmatched junction nucleotides: 4. The germline CDR1 and CDR2 sequences are SGHAT and FQNNGV. The CDR3 is 14 residues long. This sample stems from a study of cytotoxic CD8 clonotypes in ibrutinib-treated CLL. Findings and caveats of the study: An increase in clonality occurred at ibrutinib response, followed by a return toward baseline at progression.

Libraries were prepared by immunoSEQ multiplex PCR; TCRdb keeps only in-frame clonotypes and omits some of them. The sample includes 200,000 to 250,000 clones, about three quarters of them seen just once. The starting material was PBMCs, obtained after 12 months of ibrutinib treatment. V gene TRBV11-2 combines with J gene TRBJ2-7; 11 nucleotides align to TRBD2. The sequence derives from a human donor with chronic lymphocytic leukemia. The CDR3 sequence: CASRFGLAGYEQYF. In DNA, the CDR3 is TGTGCCAGCAGGTTCGGACTAGCGGGCTACGAGCAGTACTTC.